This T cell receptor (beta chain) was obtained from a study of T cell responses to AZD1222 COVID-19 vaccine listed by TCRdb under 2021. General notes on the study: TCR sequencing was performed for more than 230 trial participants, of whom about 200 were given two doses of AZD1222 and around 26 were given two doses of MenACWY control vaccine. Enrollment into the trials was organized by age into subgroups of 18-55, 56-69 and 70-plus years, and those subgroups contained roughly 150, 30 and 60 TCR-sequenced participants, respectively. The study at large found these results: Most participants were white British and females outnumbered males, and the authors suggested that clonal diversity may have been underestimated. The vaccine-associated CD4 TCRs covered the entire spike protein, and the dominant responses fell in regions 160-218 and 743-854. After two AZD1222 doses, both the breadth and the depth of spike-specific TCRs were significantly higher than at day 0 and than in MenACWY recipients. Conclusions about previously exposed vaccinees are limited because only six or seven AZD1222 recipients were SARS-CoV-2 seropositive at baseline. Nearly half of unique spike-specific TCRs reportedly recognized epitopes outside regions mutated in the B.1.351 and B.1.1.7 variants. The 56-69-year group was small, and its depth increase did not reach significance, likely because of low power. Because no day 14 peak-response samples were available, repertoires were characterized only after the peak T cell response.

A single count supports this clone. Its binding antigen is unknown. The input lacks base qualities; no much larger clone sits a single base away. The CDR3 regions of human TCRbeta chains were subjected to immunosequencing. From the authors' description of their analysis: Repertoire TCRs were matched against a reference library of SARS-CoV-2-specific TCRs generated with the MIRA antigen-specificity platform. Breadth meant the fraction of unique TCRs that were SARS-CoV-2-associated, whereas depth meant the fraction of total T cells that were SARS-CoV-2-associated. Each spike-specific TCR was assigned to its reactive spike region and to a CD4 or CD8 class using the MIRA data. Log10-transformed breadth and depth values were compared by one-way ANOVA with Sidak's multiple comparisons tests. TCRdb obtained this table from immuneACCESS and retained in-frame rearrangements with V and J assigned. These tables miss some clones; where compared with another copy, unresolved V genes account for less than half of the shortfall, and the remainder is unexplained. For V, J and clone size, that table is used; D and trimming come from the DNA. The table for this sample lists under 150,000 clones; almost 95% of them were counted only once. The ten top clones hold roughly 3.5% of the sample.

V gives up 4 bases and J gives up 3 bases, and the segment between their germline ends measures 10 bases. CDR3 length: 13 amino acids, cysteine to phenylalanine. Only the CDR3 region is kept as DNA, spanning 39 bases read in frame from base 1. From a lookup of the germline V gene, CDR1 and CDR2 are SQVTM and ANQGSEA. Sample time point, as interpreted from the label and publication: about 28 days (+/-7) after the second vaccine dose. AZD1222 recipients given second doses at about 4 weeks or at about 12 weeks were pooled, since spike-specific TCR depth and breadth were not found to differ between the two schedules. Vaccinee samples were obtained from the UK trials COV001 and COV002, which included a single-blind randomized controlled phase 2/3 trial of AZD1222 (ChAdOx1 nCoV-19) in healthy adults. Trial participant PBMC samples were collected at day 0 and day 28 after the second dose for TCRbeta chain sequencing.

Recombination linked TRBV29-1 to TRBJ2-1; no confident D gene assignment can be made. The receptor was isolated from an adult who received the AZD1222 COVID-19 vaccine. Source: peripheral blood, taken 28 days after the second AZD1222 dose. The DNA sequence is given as TGCAGCGTTGTTAAAGGCGGCTACAATGAGCAGTTCTTC. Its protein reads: CSVVKGGYNEQFF.